The present entry profiles one T cell receptor (beta chain) with its context. Its antigen is unidentified. The data derive from a study of cytomegalovirus exposure and HLA in healthy donors. Study-wide results and limits: Association with HLA alleles at 0.05 false discovery rate was found for around 17,000 TCR beta sequences in a later analysis.

Germline V CDR1 and CDR2: MDHEN, SYDVKM. This CDR3 has 12 amino acids. V shed 5 bases and J shed 7 bases, with 11 bases lying between them. The PCR had 60 Vbeta and 13 Jbeta primers. Only in-frame clones appear in the TCRdb table, and some are missing; sequencing was by immunoSEQ multiplex PCR. The sample consists of about 62,000 clones, about 90% of them appearing once. The sample taken for sequencing was PBMCs. The source is a man in his late teens or twenties in good health and CMV-seronegative. The chain has TRBV28 and TRBJ1-2; D is unresolved. The CDR3 bases are TGTGCCAGCAGTCCCGGGTCCCTTGGCTACACCTTC. Translated, it gives CASSPGSLGYTF.